This T cell receptor (beta chain) stems from a study of blood T cell repertoires in COVID-19. Study background: From the United States, Italy and Spain came samples of acute and convalescent COVID-19. T cells, B-cell-depleted T cells, or PBMCs supplied cDNA or gDNA.

The CDR3 covers 15 residues. CDR1 and CDR2 (germline): GTSNPN, SVGIG (reference sequence). Trimming removed 0 bases from V and 0 bases from J, with 10 bases in between. Under the authors' procedure: Amplifying reference gene primers gave estimates of nucleated cell counts. Sequencing used immunoSEQ multiplex PCR; TCRdb keeps in-frame clones, though not all of them. V and J calls and clone size are those listed in that table; D and trimming were worked out from the DNA. The sample includes roughly 43,000 clones, about 88% of them seen just once. V gene TRBV30 combines with J gene TRBJ2-3; D possibly corresponds to TRBD2 (6 bases). This clonotype was obtained from a woman aged 70-85 years in a cohort sampled during active COVID-19. Sequencing was done on a sample of peripheral blood. In DNA, the CDR3 is TGTGCCTGGAGTGTGGGAGGATCTAGCACAGATACGCAGTATTTT. It yields the protein CAWSVGGSSTDTQYF.